This TCR beta chain appears in the sequencing data of a study of T cell responses to AZD1222 COVID-19 vaccine. The repertoire was sequenced with immunoSEQ multiplex PCR; TCRdb's copy has only in-frame clones and lacks some. The sample lists more than 95,000 clones, 80% to 90% seen once, with more than 20% in the top ten. There are a few counts of this clone. Looked up from germline, CDR1 is SGHTA and CDR2 is FQGTGA. The CDR3 has 13 amino acids. The ends lost 5 bases at V and 7 bases at J; junction bases unmatched: 7. This clonotype originated in an adult in good health. Sequenced here: peripheral blood, sampled on day 0 of AZD1222 vaccination. The genes are TRBV7-3 and TRBJ1-1, with 7 bases matching TRBD1. CDR3 sequence: CASSLGTDYEAFF. The CDR3 DNA reads TGTGCCAGCAGCCTTGGGACAGATTATGAAGCTTTCTTT.